This T cell receptor (beta chain) is drawn from a study of Graves' ophthalmopathy and Graves' hyperthyroidism. Study-wide context: The study drew peripheral blood at initial diagnosis, before any treatment.

This clonotype came up many times. Scientists amplified the TCR beta CDR3 regions from RNA transcripts. Investigators did first-round RT-PCR with HTBI primers, then second-round multiplex PCR. TCRdb redid the calling of the multiplex PCR reads with MiXCR, one entry per CDR3 protein. The sample shows some 400,000 distinct CDR3 sequences, about 18% of them seen only once. The authors used Ficoll-Paque density gradient centrifugation to separate PBMCs. The input was around 9.9 ml of fresh peripheral blood. The sequence was obtained from a woman aged 18-30 years with Graves' ophthalmopathy. Specimen: peripheral blood.

The CDR3 loop reads CASSRPTGYTGELFF. CDR3 coding DNA: TGTGCCAGCAGCCGCCCGACAGGATACACCGGGGAGCTGTTTTTT. This chain joins TRBV7-8 and TRBJ2-2; possibly TRBD1 for D (6 bases). The CDR3 sequence is 15 residues long. The V gene's germline CDR1 is SGHVS and CDR2 FQNEAQ. The V gene lost 5 bases and the J gene lost 3 bases, with 13 bases spanning the gap. The full variable domain, completed using reference TRBV7-8 and TRBJ2-2, is GAGVSQSPRYKVAKRGQDVALRCDPISGHVSLFWYQQALGQGPEFLTYFQNEAQLDKSGLPSDRFFAERPEGSVSTLKIQRTQQEDSAVYLCASSRPTGYTGELFFGEGSRLTVL.